The 2 T cell receptor beta chains reported below all come from one sample, sequenced in a study of T cells expressing NK-cell markers. For each CDR3 protein, TCRdb gives one entry from its re-call of the 5' RACE reads, without DNA. Its table lists about 550,000 distinct CDR3 sequences. The sequencing sample was made of blood T cells: a sorted CD56 or NKG2C T cell subset, CD4+ or CD8+ T cells, or bulk PBMC T cells (not recorded which). The receptor set was obtained from a man between 18 and 35 years old in good health.

The chain recombines TRBV6-5 with TRBJ2-7; TCRdb names TRBD1, which stays unverified in the absence of DNA. Germline lookup yields CDR1 MNHEY and CDR2 SVGAGI. This CDR3 has 14 residues. This CDR3 reads CASRPGQSLYEQYF.

The chain links TRBV12-3 or TRBV12-4 to TRBJ2-7; TCRdb calls TRBD2, which cannot be checked without DNA. The CDR3 is 14 amino acids. The CDR3 loop reads CASSLLAGASEQYF.